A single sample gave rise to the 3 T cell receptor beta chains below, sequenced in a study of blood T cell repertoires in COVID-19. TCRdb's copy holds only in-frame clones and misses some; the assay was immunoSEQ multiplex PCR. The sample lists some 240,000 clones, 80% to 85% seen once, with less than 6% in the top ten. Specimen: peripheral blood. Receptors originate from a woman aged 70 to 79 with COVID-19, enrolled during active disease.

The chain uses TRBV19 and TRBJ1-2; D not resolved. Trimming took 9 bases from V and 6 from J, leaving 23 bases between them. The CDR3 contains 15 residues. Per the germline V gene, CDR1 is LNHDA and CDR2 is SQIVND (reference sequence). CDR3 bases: TGTGCCAGCGAAACGACCGAGCGGGGTCGGAATGGCTACACCTTC. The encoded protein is CASETTERGRNGYTF.

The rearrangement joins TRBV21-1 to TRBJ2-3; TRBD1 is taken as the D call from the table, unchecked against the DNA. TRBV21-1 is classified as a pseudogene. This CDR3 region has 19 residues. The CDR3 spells CASSSPSSRKDRRTDTQYF. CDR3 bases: TGTGCCAGCAGCAGCCCCTCATCGCGAAAGGACAGGAGGACAGATACGCAGTATTTT.

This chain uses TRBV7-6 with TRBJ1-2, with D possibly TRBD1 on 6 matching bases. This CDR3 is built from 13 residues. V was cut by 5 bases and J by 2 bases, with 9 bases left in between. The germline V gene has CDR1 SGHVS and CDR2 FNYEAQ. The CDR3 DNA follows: TGTGCCAGCAGCACTGACAGGAACTATGGCTACACCTTC. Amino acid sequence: CASSTDRNYGYTF.